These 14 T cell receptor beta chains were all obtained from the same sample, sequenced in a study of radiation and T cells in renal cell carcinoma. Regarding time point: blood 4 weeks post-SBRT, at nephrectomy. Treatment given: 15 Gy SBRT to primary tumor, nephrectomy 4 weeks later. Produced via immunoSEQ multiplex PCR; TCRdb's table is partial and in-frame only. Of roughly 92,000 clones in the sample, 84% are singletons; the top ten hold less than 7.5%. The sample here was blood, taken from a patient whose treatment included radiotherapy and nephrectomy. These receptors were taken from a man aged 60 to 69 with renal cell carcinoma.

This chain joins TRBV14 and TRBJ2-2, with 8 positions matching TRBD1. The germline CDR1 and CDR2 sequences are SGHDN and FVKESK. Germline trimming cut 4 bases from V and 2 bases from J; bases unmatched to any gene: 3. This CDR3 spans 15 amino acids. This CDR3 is CASSRTGTNTGELFF. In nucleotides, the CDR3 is TGTGCCAGCAGCCGGACAGGGACTAACACCGGGGAGCTGTTTTTT.

The CDR3 is CASRIEGASTDTQYF. CDR3 DNA: TGTGCCAGCAGAATAGAGGGGGCTAGCACAGATACGCAGTATTTT. The genes are TRBV6-1 and TRBJ2-3; TRBD1 aligns across 7 bases. The CDR3 consists of 15 residues. CDR1 MNHNS and CDR2 SASEGT come from the germline V gene. J gave up 0 bases and V 6 bases, and 6 bases lay outside the gene matches.

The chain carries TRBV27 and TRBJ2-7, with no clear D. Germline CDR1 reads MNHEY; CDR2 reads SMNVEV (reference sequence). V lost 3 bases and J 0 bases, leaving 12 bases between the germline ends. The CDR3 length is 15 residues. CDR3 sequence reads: CASSFLGLSSYEQYF. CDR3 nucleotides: TGTGCCAGCAGTTTTTTGGGTCTTAGCTCCTACGAGCAGTACTTC.

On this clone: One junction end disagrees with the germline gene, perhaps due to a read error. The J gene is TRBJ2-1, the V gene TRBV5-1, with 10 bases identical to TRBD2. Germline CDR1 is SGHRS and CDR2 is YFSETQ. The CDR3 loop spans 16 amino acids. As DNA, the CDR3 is TGCGCCAGCAGCCAAAAGGTACTAGCGGGGAACAATGGGCAGTTCTTC. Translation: CASSQKVLAGNNGQFF.

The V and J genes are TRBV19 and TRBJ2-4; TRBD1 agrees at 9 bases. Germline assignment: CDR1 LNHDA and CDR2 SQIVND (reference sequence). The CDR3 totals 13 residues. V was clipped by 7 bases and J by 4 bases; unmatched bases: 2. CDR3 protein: CASTGTGKNIQYF. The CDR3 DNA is TGTGCCAGTACTGGGACAGGGAAAAACATTCAGTACTTC.

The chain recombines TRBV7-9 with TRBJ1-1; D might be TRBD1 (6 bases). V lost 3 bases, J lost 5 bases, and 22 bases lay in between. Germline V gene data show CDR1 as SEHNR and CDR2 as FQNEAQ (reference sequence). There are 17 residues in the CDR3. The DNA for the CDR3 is TGTGCCAGCAGCTTGGGGTTAAAGGGGGGCTCAGGTACTGAAGCTTTCTTT. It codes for CASSLGLKGGSGTEAFF.

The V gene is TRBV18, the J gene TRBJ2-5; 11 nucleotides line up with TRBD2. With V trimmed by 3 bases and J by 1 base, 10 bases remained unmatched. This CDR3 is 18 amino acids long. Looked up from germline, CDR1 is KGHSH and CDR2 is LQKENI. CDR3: CASSPSGGLAEFQETQYF. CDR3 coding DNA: TGTGCCAGCTCACCCTCAGGGGGACTAGCGGAGTTCCAAGAGACCCAGTACTTC. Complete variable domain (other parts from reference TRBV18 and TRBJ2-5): NAGVMQNPRHLVRRRGQEARLRCSPMKGHSHVYWYRQLPEEGLKFMVYLQKENIIDESGMPKERFSAEFPKEGPSILRIQQVVRGDSAAYFCASSPSGGLAEFQETQYFGPGTRLLVL.

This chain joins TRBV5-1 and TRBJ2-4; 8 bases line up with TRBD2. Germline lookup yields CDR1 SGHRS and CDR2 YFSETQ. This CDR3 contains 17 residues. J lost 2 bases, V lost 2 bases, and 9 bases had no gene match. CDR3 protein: CASSFSGSEGTKNIQYF. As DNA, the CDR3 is TGCGCCAGCAGCTTCAGCGGGAGTGAGGGGACCAAAAACATTCAGTACTTC.

The DNA for the CDR3 is TGCGCCAGCAGTGGGCAGGAGACCCAGTACTTC. Translating it yields CASSGQETQYF. The genes are TRBV10-1 and TRBJ2-5; D is uncertain. The CDR3 consists of 11 residues. Germline V gene lookup returns CDR1 WNHNN and CDR2 SYGVQD (reference sequence). V dropped 4 bases and J dropped 5 bases, with 5 bases sitting between them.

CDR3 DNA sequence: TGTGCCAGCAGTTTTGGGGGCGCGAGCACCGGGGAGCTGTTTTTT. Amino acids: CASSFGGASTGELFF. The genes are TRBV6-6 and TRBJ2-2; possibly TRBD1 for D (6 bases). The V gene lost 4 bases and the J gene lost 4 bases, with 13 bases spanning the gap. CDR3 length equals 15 residues. Germline V gene lookup returns CDR1 MNHNY and CDR2 SVGAGI (reference sequence).

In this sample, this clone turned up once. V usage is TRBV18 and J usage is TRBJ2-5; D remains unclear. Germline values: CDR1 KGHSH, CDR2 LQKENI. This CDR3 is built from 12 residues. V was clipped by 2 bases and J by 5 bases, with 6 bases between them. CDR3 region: CASSPDVETQYF. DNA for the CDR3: TGTGCCAGCTCACCAGATGTGGAGACCCAGTACTTC.

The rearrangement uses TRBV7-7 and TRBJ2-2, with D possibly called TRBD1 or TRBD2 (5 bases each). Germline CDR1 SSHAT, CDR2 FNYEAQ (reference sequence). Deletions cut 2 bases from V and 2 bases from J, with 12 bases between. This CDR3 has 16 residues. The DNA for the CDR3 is TGTGCCAGCAGCTTATCCGGGACGGCCAACACCGGGGAGCTGTTTTTT. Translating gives CASSLSGTANTGELFF. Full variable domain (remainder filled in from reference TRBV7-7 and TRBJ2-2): GAGVSQSPRYKVTKRGQDVTLRCDPISSHATLYWYQQALGQGPEFLTYFNYEAQPDKSGLPSDRFSAERPEGSISTLTIQRTEQRDSAMYRCASSLSGTANTGELFFGEGSRLTVL.

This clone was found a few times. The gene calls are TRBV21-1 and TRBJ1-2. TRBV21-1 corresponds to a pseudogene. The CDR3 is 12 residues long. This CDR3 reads CASSKFRVGYTF. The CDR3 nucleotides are TGTGCCAGCAGCAAATTTCGGGTGGGCTACACCTTC.

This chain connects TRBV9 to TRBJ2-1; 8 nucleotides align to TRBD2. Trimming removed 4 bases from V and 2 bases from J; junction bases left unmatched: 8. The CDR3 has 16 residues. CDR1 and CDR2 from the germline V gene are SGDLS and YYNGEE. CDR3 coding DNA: TGTGCCAGCAGCCCCACCTCCGGGGGGGCCTACAATGAGCAGTTCTTC. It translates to CASSPTSGGAYNEQFF.